Given below is one T cell receptor (beta chain) in context. The data belong to a study of blood T cell repertoires in COVID-19. Study in general: Italy, Spain and the United States were the sources of the convalescent and acute COVID-19 samples.

TCRdb's table, derived via immunoSEQ multiplex PCR, lists solely in-frame clones and lacks some. Here the sample spans around 29,000 clones, 70% to 90% being singletons. The V gene end was trimmed by 1 base and the J gene end by 2 bases; junction bases not matched to a gene: 3. This CDR3 is built from 16 residues. CDR1 is SGHRS, CDR2 YFSETQ, per germline. The sequenced sample was peripheral blood. The receptor was derived from a human donor in a cohort sampled during active COVID-19. V and J are TRBV5-1 and TRBJ2-1, with 10 positions matching TRBD2. This CDR3 reads CASSLTSGAAYNEQFF. The CDR3 DNA reads TGCGCCAGCAGCTTGACTAGCGGGGCCGCCTACAATGAGCAGTTCTTC.